This T cell receptor (beta chain) is from a study of identical twins. Findings of the study overall: Weaker excess twin sharing was observed in beta out-of-frame sequences.

Germline V gene data show CDR1 as SGHRS and CDR2 as YFSETQ. The CDR3 contains 15 residues. V was cut by 4 bases and J by 2 bases, with 14 bases left in between. In TCRdb, the 5' RACE reads were re-called with MiXCR into one record per CDR3 protein. The sample has about 720,000 distinct CDR3 sequences, 15% to 20% seen once. On this clonotype itself: Its target is unknown.

This same sample was also taken into another study, of T cells expressing NK-cell markers.

The sequence was collected from a young woman in good health. Sample: PBMCs. The V and J genes are TRBV5-1 and TRBJ2-3, with D perhaps TRBD1 (6 bases). CDR3 sequence reads: CASSQGQFFTDTQYF. The CDR3, as DNA: TGCGCCAGCAGCCAGGGACAATTTTTCACAGATACGCAGTATTTT. The variable domain in full, completed from reference TRBV5-1 and TRBJ2-3, reads KAGVTQTPRYLIKTRGQQVTLSCSPISGHRSVSWYQQTPGQGLQFLFEYFSETQRNKGNFPGRFSGRQFSNSRSEMNVSTLELGDSALYLCASSQGQFFTDTQYFGPGTRLTVL.